Listed here are 24 T cell receptor beta chains from one sample, sequenced in a study of T cells after yellow fever vaccination. TCRdb fed the 5' RACE reads into MiXCR, producing one record per CDR3 protein. The profile shows about 580,000 distinct CDR3 sequences, around a sixth of them singletons. This specimen consisted of PBMCs, obtained roughly 5 days after the first yellow fever vaccination. Source of these receptors: a man aged 18 to 35 who received the YFV17D yellow fever vaccine.

This chain links TRBV4-3 with TRBJ1-1, with TRBD1 matching over 9 bases. There are 14 residues in the CDR3. Germline loops: CDR1 LGHNA, CDR2 YSLEER. Trimming at V came to 3 bases and at J to 4 bases, leaving 3 bases not matched to a gene. CDR3 DNA: TGCGCCAGCAGCCACACGACAGGGGGCACTGAAGCTTTCTTT. Protein product: CASSHTTGGTEAFF.

The chain couples TRBV6-5 to TRBJ1-2, with 8 bases identical to TRBD1. There are 17 residues in the CDR3. In germline, CDR1 is MNHEY, CDR2 SVGAGI. The V and J ends lost 2 bases and 0 bases, in that order; junction bases with no gene match: 8. The CDR3 is CASSYRTGTLANYGYTF. The CDR3 coding sequence is TGTGCCAGCAGTTACCGGACAGGGACCCTCGCTAACTATGGCTACACCTTC.

V and J are TRBV7-9 and TRBJ1-6, with unresolved D. V was cut by 5 bases and J by 7 bases, with 15 bases left in between. Germline CDR1 SEHNR, CDR2 FQNEAQ (reference sequence). This CDR3 spans 15 amino acids. Written as DNA, the CDR3 is TGTGCCAGCAGCCTAGGCGGGGTAACAAATTCACCCCTCCACTTT. Translation gives CASSLGGVTNSPLHF.

The rearrangement uses TRBV7-8 and TRBJ1-1; D gene uncertain. The V and J ends lost 0 bases and 1 base respectively, with 9 bases between them. Germline V CDR1 and CDR2: SGHVS, FQNEAQ. The length of the CDR3 is 15 residues. CDR3 loop: CASSLAGRANTEAFF. CDR3 bases: TGTGCCAGCAGCTTAGCCGGACGGGCGAACACTGAAGCTTTCTTT.

This clonotype was detected a few times. V gene TRBV6-5 combines with J gene TRBJ2-3; no clear D gene. The germline V gene has CDR1 MNHEY and CDR2 SVGAGI. CDR3 length: 14 amino acids. V was shortened by 4 bases and J by 6 bases, with 14 bases between the two germline ends. The DNA for the CDR3 is TGTGCCAGCAGTTTCCCGACACCGTCGGATACGCAGTATTTT. This encodes CASSFPTPSDTQYF.

The CDR3 sequence is CASSTTGYYEQYV. The CDR3 DNA reads as TGTGCCAGCAGTACAACGGGCTATTACGAGCAGTACGTC. The chain recombines TRBV28 with TRBJ2-7; D is unresolved. The CDR3 is 13 amino acids. V dropped 5 bases and J dropped 4 bases, with 12 bases sitting between them. Germline loops: CDR1 MDHEN, CDR2 SYDVKM.

J is TRBJ2-7 and V is TRBV18, with D tentatively TRBD1 (6 bases). Trimming took 5 bases from V and 7 from J, leaving 18 bases between them. Germline CDR1 is KGHSH and CDR2 is LQKENI. The CDR3 extends over 14 amino acids. The CDR3 is CASSSRTEAWEQYF. In nucleotides, the CDR3 is TGTGCCAGCTCATCCCGGACAGAGGCCTGGGAGCAGTACTTC.

This chain uses TRBV21-1 with TRBJ2-2. TRBV21-1 is a recognized pseudogene. This CDR3 is 16 amino acids long. In DNA form, the CDR3 reads TGTGCCAGCACCCCAAAAACTGAACCGAACACCGGGGAGCTGTTTTTT. This sequence encodes CASTPKTEPNTGELFF.

CDR3 residues: CSALLQGVDTQYF. In DNA form, the CDR3 reads TGCAGTGCCCTACTCCAGGGGGTAGATACGCAGTATTTT. The chain uses TRBV20-1 and TRBJ2-3; TRBD1 agrees at 7 bases. Germline values: CDR1 DFQATT, CDR2 SNEGSKA (reference sequence). With 6 bases clipped from V and 5 bases from J, the junction kept 8 bases outside the gene matches. The CDR3 has 13 amino acids.

This clonotype was detected only a few times. V is TRBV24-1 and J is TRBJ1-2; D is unclear. V was shortened by 1 base and J by 8 bases, with 10 bases between the two germline ends. Germline V gene sequence: CDR1 KGHDR, CDR2 SFDVKD. The CDR3 is 13 amino acids. CDR3 sequence reads: CATSDLSVNGYTF. The CDR3 coding sequence is TGTGCCACCAGTGATTTATCCGTAAACGGCTACACCTTC.

The chain employs TRBV4-3 and TRBJ1-4; D remains unclear. The ends were cut back, 6 bases at V and 6 bases at J, with 17 bases in the middle. Germline-derived CDR1 and CDR2 are LGHNA and YSLEER. This CDR3 has 15 amino acids. Here the CDR3 DNA reads TGCGCCAGCAGAAGGATGAACTTAGAAGATGAAAAACTGTTTTTT. This encodes CASRRMNLEDEKLFF.

This clonotype was seen a handful of times. This sequence joins TRBV11-2 and TRBJ2-3; D uncertain. Germline V gene data show CDR1 as SGHAT and CDR2 as FQNNGV. Between the trimmed V and J ends, which lost 5 bases and 3 bases, there was a span of 9 bases. The CDR3 is made up of 13 amino acids. The CDR3 spells CASSRWSTDTQYF. The CDR3 bases are TGTGCCAGCAGCCGCTGGAGTACAGATACGCAGTATTTT.

A few counts support this clonotype. The J gene is TRBJ1-1, the V gene TRBV5-1; a possible D gene is TRBD1 (5 bases). The CDR3 extends over 15 amino acids. CDR1 is SGHRS and CDR2 is YFSETQ in the germline V gene. V lost 4 bases to trimming and J lost 3 bases, with 16 bases between them. In nucleotides, the CDR3 is TGCGCCAGCAGCATTACCGGGACGCCGGACACTGAAGCTTTCTTT. Translating it yields CASSITGTPDTEAFF.

This clonotype was picked up many times. One end of the junction varies from germline; a read error may be responsible. The chain joins TRBV5-1 to TRBJ2-3; D gene unclear. The germline V gene encodes CDR1 SGHRS and CDR2 YFSETQ. The CDR3 covers 14 residues. The CDR3 sequence: CASSLVPGTDTQYF. The DNA of the CDR3 is TGTGCCAGCAGTCTCGTACCCGGTACAGATACGCAGTATTTT.

The V gene is TRBV6-1, the J gene TRBJ2-1, with TRBD2 matching over 15 bases. Germline-derived CDR1 and CDR2 are MNHNS and SASEGT. This CDR3 has 16 amino acids. V was pared by 8 bases and J by 0 bases, with 2 bases of the junction left unmatched. The CDR3 DNA follows: TGTGCCAGCGGGACTAGCGGGGGGAACTCCTACAATGAGCAGTTCTTC. It codes for CASGTSGGNSYNEQFF.

This clonotype was counted ten times or more. This chain joins TRBV12-5 and TRBJ1-1; D not resolved. The CDR3 runs to 13 residues. Per the germline V gene, CDR1 is LGHNT and CDR2 is FRNRAP. The V and J ends lost 4 bases and 3 bases respectively, with 9 bases between them. The CDR3 DNA reads TGTGCTAGTGGTTCTTGGTCCTACACTGAAGCTTTCTTT. Translated: CASGSWSYTEAFF.

This clonotype has a handful of counts. The V call is TRBV15, the J call TRBJ1-1, with TRBD1 as a possible D gene (5 bases). The V and J ends lost 0 bases and 5 bases respectively, with 10 bases between them. Germline CDR1 is LNHNV and CDR2 is YYDKDF (reference sequence). The CDR3 is 14 residues long. CDR3 sequence (DNA): TGTGCCACCAGCAGAGATGTCAGGGAAACTGAAGCTTTCTTT. Translating it yields CATSRDVRETEAFF.

The chain uses TRBV5-5 and TRBJ2-7, with 9 nucleotides matching TRBD1. Trimming cost V 2 bases and J 6 bases; bases outside gene matches: 6. The germline gives CDR1 SGHKS, CDR2 YYEKEE (reference sequence). CDR3 length: 14 amino acids. The CDR3 reads CASSFRTGDSEQYV. The CDR3 DNA is TGTGCCAGCAGCTTTAGGACAGGGGACTCCGAGCAGTACGTC.

This clonotype showed up many times. The V call is TRBV9, the J call TRBJ2-5; D is unresolved. Trimming removed 2 bases at V and 0 bases at J, with 5 bases between. Looked up from germline, CDR1 is SGDLS and CDR2 is YYNGEE. The CDR3 covers 13 residues. CDR3 in amino acids: CASSVADQETQYF. The CDR3 DNA sequence: TGTGCCAGCAGCGTCGCCGACCAAGAGACCCAGTACTTC.

This clonotype was counted a few times. This sequence joins TRBV20-1 and TRBJ1-6; weak D call: TRBD1 (6 bases). Germline CDR1 DFQATT, CDR2 SNEGSKA (reference sequence). Trimming removed 3 bases from V and 9 bases from J, with 15 bases in between. CDR3 length: 14 amino acids. CDR3 DNA: TGCAGTGCTAGTCTCAGGGGCACTGGTTCACCCCTCCACTTT. The encoded protein is CSASLRGTGSPLHF.

The chain carries TRBV6-6 and TRBJ2-1; tentatively, D is TRBD1 (5 bases). V lost 2 bases to trimming and J lost 8 bases, with 10 bases between them. Germline CDR1 and CDR2: MNHNY and SVGAGI (reference sequence). The CDR3 runs 13 residues. Here the CDR3 reads CASSYPGFDEQFF. The CDR3 nucleotides read TGTGCCAGCAGTTACCCAGGGTTCGATGAGCAGTTCTTC.

V usage is TRBV6-2 or TRBV6-3 and J usage is TRBJ2-7, with TRBD2 identical over 8 bases. Germline V gives CDR1 MNHEY, CDR2 SVGEGT. CDR3 length equals 15 residues. The junction had 7 bases not matched to a gene; V was cut back by 5 bases and J by 1 base. The CDR3: CASSRPGLESYEQYF. The CDR3 region has the DNA TGTGCCAGCAGTCGTCCGGGACTAGAATCCTACGAGCAGTACTTC.

The rearrangement uses TRBV5-1 and TRBJ2-3, with no clear D. Germline V CDR1 and CDR2: SGHRS, YFSETQ. V lost 6 bases and J 2 bases, leaving 13 bases between the germline ends. CDR3 length: 14 amino acids. CDR3 protein: CASTSDGYTDTQYF. The CDR3 nucleotides are TGCGCCAGCACCTCGGACGGATACACAGATACGCAGTATTTT.

This chain uses TRBV3-1 with TRBJ1-1; D is unresolved. Trimming removed 1 base from V and 1 base from J, with 13 bases in between. The CDR3 loop spans 16 amino acids. Germline V gives CDR1 LGHDT, CDR2 YNNKEL (reference sequence). The CDR3 region is CASSQVLKVWNTEAFF. DNA of the CDR3: TGTGCCAGCAGCCAAGTTCTAAAGGTCTGGAACACTGAAGCTTTCTTT.